Sequencing of this TCR beta chain was carried out in a study of beta chain features in type 1 diabetes. Study-wide results and limits: The study found fewer insertions and more deletions at VDJ junctions in type 1 diabetes patients. Among all four CD4+ subsets, Type 1 diabetes patients had TCRB CDR3s that were moderately but significantly shorter.

Sequencing targeted expressed TCRB transcripts, as all isolated RNA had been reverse transcribed. Assay used: immunoSEQ multiplex PCR; TCRdb lists only in-frame clones, some missing. Among 150,000 to 200,000 clones listed, about 9% were seen once. This clone turned up a few times. Its antigen remains unidentified. The CDR3 extends over 19 amino acids. Germline trimming cut 4 bases from V and 8 bases from J; bases unmatched to any gene: 18. Germline CDR1 and CDR2: SGHRS and YFSETQ. The receptor comes from a woman younger than 30 with type 1 diabetes. This rearrangement joins TRBV5-1 to TRBJ2-2; 12 nucleotides match TRBD1. The sample taken for sequencing was central memory CD4+ T cells from blood. The CDR3 protein is CASSVLRDRGRAGAGELFF. The CDR3 DNA reads TGCGCCAGCAGCGTCCTCCGGGACAGGGGGCGTGCGGGGGCTGGGGAGCTGTTTTTT.